The 18 T cell receptor beta chains listed next were all sequenced from one sample in a study of T cell changes during pregnancy in multiple sclerosis. TCRdb's copy holds only in-frame clones and misses some; the assay was immunoSEQ multiplex PCR. The data hold tens of thousands of clones, with just under 95% observed a single time. The sequenced sample was peripheral blood, obtained in the third trimester of pregnancy. The origin of the receptors is a female donor in good health, enrolled as a control in a pregnancy study.

The chain carries TRBV18 and TRBJ1-2; no clear D. V gave up 2 bases and J gave up 6 bases, with 10 bases separating them. Germline assignment: CDR1 KGHSH and CDR2 LQKENI. The CDR3 is 13 residues long. In nucleotides, the CDR3 is TGTGCCAGCTCACCAAGGGAGATAAATGGCTACACCTTC. This gives the protein CASSPREINGYTF.

The genes are TRBV5-1 and TRBJ2-3; D possibly corresponds to TRBD1 (6 bases). From germline, CDR1 is SGHRS and CDR2 YFSETQ. The V end was cut by 3 bases, the J end by 5 bases, with 19 bases between. The CDR3 is made up of 16 amino acids. The CDR3 bases are TGCGCCAGCAGCTCACTTGGGGGCCCCAGGGGAGATACGCAGTATTTT. It yields the protein CASSSLGGPRGDTQYF.

The rearrangement links TRBV4-1 to TRBJ1-1, with D maybe TRBD1 (5 bases). Germline V lookup: CDR1 MGHRA, CDR2 YSYEKL. CDR3 length: 13 residues. V was clipped by 6 bases and J by 0 bases, with 8 bases between them. The CDR3 region is CASSRGLNTEAFF. In DNA, the CDR3 is TGCGCCAGCAGTAGGGGCCTGAACACTGAAGCTTTCTTT.

The V and J genes are TRBV5-1 and TRBJ2-1; D is unresolved. Germline V gene sequence: CDR1 SGHRS, CDR2 YFSETQ. Trimming removed 4 bases from V and 4 bases from J, with 12 bases in between. The CDR3 spans 14 residues. CDR3 in amino acids: CASSVLEIYNEQFF. In DNA form, the CDR3 reads TGCGCCAGCAGCGTCCTGGAGATATACAATGAGCAGTTCTTC. The variable domain in full, completed from reference TRBV5-1 and TRBJ2-1, reads KAGVTQTPRYLIKTRGQQVTLSCSPISGHRSVSWYQQTPGQGLQFLFEYFSETQRNKGNFPGRFSGRQFSNSRSEMNVSTLELGDSALYLCASSVLEIYNEQFFGPGTRLTVL.

CDR3 amino acids: CASSEGVATGRSYEQYF. The CDR3 nucleotides are TGTGCCAGCAGTGAAGGCGTAGCGACAGGGAGATCCTACGAGCAGTACTTC. The chain combines TRBV6-1 with TRBJ2-7, with 7 bases that match TRBD1. V lost 1 base to trimming and J lost 1 base; unmatched junction nucleotides: 10. Germline V gene lookup returns CDR1 MNHNS and CDR2 SASEGT. The CDR3 is made up of 17 amino acids.

CDR3 coding DNA: TGTGCCAGTAGTGCCGCAGGGTACTCCTACAATGAGCAGTTCTTC. This gives the protein CASSAAGYSYNEQFF. The rearrangement links TRBV19 to TRBJ2-1, with a weak D call TRBD1 (5 bases). CDR1 LNHDA and CDR2 SQIVND come from the germline V gene (reference sequence). Deletions cut 5 bases from V and 0 bases from J, with 11 bases between. The CDR3 sequence is 15 residues long. Full variable domain (rest looked up from reference TRBV19 and TRBJ2-1): DGGITQSPKYLFRKEGQNVTLSCEQNLNHDAMYWYRQDPGQGLRLIYYSQIVNDFQKGDIAEGYSVSREKKESFPLTVTSAQKNPTAFYLCASSAAGYSYNEQFFGPGTRLTVL.

Points on this clone: Sequence at one end of the junction differs from germline and may be a read error. The V call is TRBV7-9, the J call TRBJ2-7, with 7 bases identical to TRBD1. Germline loops: CDR1 SEHNR, CDR2 FQNEAQ (reference sequence). The CDR3 extends over 11 amino acids. CDR3 nucleotide sequence: TGTGCCAGCAGCTTAGAGGGACAGCAAGACTTC. It is translated as CASSLEGQQDF.

The chain joins TRBV5-1 to TRBJ1-1; D not resolved. The CDR3 spans 14 residues. V was cut by 4 bases and J by 2 bases, with 12 bases left in between. Germline CDR1 and CDR2: SGHRS and YFSETQ. The DNA of the CDR3 is TGCGCCAGCAGCCCCTCACACCTTAACACTGAAGCTTTCTTT. It is translated as CASSPSHLNTEAFF.

The V call is TRBV7-9, the J call TRBJ2-7; D call uncertain. The germline V gene encodes CDR1 SEHNR and CDR2 FQNEAQ (reference sequence). CDR3 size: 12 residues. The germline V and J ends were trimmed by 3 bases and 6 bases, with 9 bases remaining between them. The CDR3 nucleotides read TGTGCCAGCAGCTTTTCCTCGGGCGAGCAGTACTTC. This codes for CASSFSSGEQYF.

The chain links TRBV2 to TRBJ2-1; 14 nucleotides line up with TRBD2. Germline V gene sequence: CDR1 SNHLY, CDR2 FYNNEI. The J segment lost 6 bases and the V segment lost 8 bases, leaving 6 bases of the junction unmatched. This CDR3 comprises 15 residues. The CDR3 region is CASRTSGRRGNEQFF. CDR3 in DNA: TGTGCCAGCCGGACTAGCGGGAGGAGGGGCAATGAGCAGTTCTTC.

Only one count was recorded for this clone. V and J are TRBV7-2 and TRBJ2-7, with 14 bases that match TRBD2. The CDR3 sequence is 16 residues long. With 5 bases clipped from V and 4 bases from J, the junction kept 7 bases outside the gene matches. Germline CDR1 reads SGHTA; CDR2 reads FQGNSA. In DNA form, the CDR3 reads TGTGCCAGCAGCCCAGGGGGACTAGCGGGAGTATACGAGCAGTACTTC. The encoded protein is CASSPGGLAGVYEQYF.

The chain recombines TRBV2 with TRBJ1-3; no clear D gene. CDR1 and CDR2 from the germline V gene are SNHLY and FYNNEI. V gave up 3 bases and J gave up 1 base, with 4 bases separating them. The CDR3 is 13 residues long. DNA for the CDR3: TGTGCCAGCAGTGAGAGGTCTGGAAACACCATATATTTT. Translated, it gives CASSERSGNTIYF.

V and J are TRBV9 and TRBJ2-7; D remains ambiguous. The V and J ends lost 4 bases and 6 bases respectively, with 20 bases between them. The CDR3 contains 15 residues. Germline V lookup: CDR1 SGDLS, CDR2 YYNGEE. The CDR3 here is CASSPRPSSSSEQYF. In DNA, the CDR3 is TGTGCCAGCAGCCCTAGACCGAGTTCCTCTTCCGAGCAGTACTTC.

V and J are TRBV6-1 and TRBJ2-2, with 14 bases matching TRBD2. From germline, CDR1 is MNHNS and CDR2 SASEGT. V shed 3 bases, J shed 7 bases, and the junction held 7 bases outside the gene matches. The CDR3 consists of 17 residues. CDR3 region: CASSERLAGGRGGELFF. In DNA, the CDR3 is TGTGCCAGCAGTGAGAGACTAGCGGGAGGGCGAGGCGGGGAGCTGTTTTTT.

This rearrangement joins TRBV14 to TRBJ2-3; TRBD2 agrees at 8 bases. Germline loops: CDR1 SGHDN, CDR2 FVKESK. J lost 4 bases, V lost 4 bases, and 7 bases had no gene match. This CDR3 has 15 residues. CDR3 amino acids: CASSPPGLDPDTQYF. The DNA for the CDR3 is TGTGCCAGCAGCCCTCCGGGACTAGACCCAGATACGCAGTATTTT.

This sequence joins TRBV4-2 and TRBJ1-5, with D possibly TRBD1 on 6 matching bases. The CDR3 contains 14 residues. Looked up from germline, CDR1 is LGHNA and CDR2 is YNFKEQ. Between the trimmed V and J ends, which lost 4 bases and 7 bases, there was a span of 14 bases. CDR3 nucleotide sequence: TGTGCCAGCAGCCCTGGGACATCAGGGCAGCCCCAGCATTTT. This sequence encodes CASSPGTSGQPQHF.

This chain links TRBV6-5 with TRBJ1-5, with D uncertain. V lost 4 bases, J lost 7 bases, and 11 bases lay in between. The CDR3 has 13 amino acids. Germline CDR1 is MNHEY and CDR2 is SVGAGI. The CDR3 DNA reads as TGTGCCAGCAGTTCCACCGGGTACCAGCCCCAGCATTTT. This sequence encodes CASSSTGYQPQHF.

The genes are TRBV2 and TRBJ1-2; 7 bases fit TRBD1. Unmatched junction bases numbered 6, after V lost 4 bases and J lost 4 bases. Germline CDR1 reads SNHLY; CDR2 reads FYNNEI. This CDR3 spans 14 amino acids. This CDR3 is CASSGTGEAYGYTF. The CDR3 DNA reads as TGTGCCAGCAGTGGTACAGGGGAGGCCTATGGCTACACCTTC.